This T cell receptor (beta chain) stems from a study of human T cells and chemical hapten exposure. Across the study: Alopecia areata, totalis and universalis patients, mostly female, were included. Per-sample TCR yield variation was attributed mainly to small pooled library volume differences.

Study-wide results and limits: As patch test score rose, PT1 expanded TCR counts tended to rise as well. Expanded TCRs made up significantly more big CDR3 similarity clusters than controls did.

The V and J ends lost 1 base and 4 bases respectively, with 7 bases between them. The CDR3 runs 14 residues. Germline CDR1 reads SEHNR; CDR2 reads FQNEAQ (reference sequence). TCRdb reanalysed the RACE reads using MiXCR and keeps one entry per CDR3 protein. The sample yields about 42,000 distinct CDR3 sequences, 8.5% to 10% seen once. This clonotype was detected only a few times. The target antigen is unknown. The time point is: patch test 2, 6 weeks after DPC sensitization. Sample treatment: therapeutic diphenylcyclopropenone sensitization with weekly scalp DPC. Blood, whole and unfractionated, served as the source for total RNA extraction.

This TCR was sampled from a woman in her 30s with alopecia areata. Some clones in this sample may be carry-over from other donors' samples. The chain uses TRBV7-9 and TRBJ1-4; weak D call: TRBD1 (6 bases). The material was whole blood, obtained in connection with sensitization to the hapten diphenylcyclopropenone (DPC). In nucleotides, the CDR3 is TGTGCCAGCAGCTTAGGACAGGATAATGAAAAACTGTTTTTT. It is translated as CASSLGQDNEKLFF.